A selection of T cell receptor beta chains follows, all from one sample in a study of blood T cell repertoires in COVID-19. Only in-frame clones appear in the TCRdb table, and some are missing; sequencing was by immunoSEQ multiplex PCR. The repertoire holds around 300,000 clones, under 90% seen once, with around 2% in the top ten. Sequences were obtained from peripheral blood. Receptor source: a man aged 50-60 years with acute or convalescent COVID-19. Each CDR3 is given with its conserved first and last residue. Fields, in order: V gene, J gene, CDR3 protein.

>TRBV30|TRBJ1-5
CASAGGEFMGNQPQHF
>TRBV5-1|TRBJ1-1
CASSPEGRTEAFF
>TRBV18|TRBJ2-2
CASSPAGTGVPGELFF
>TRBV28|TRBJ1-3
CASSPQDLNTIYF
>TRBV27|TRBJ2-1
CASSLSVGSRADNEQFF
>TRBV5-6|TRBJ2-7
CASSLGLAGGKSYEQYF
>TRBV20-1|TRBJ1-5
CSASNPGSNQPQHF
>TRBV6-1|TRBJ1-5
CASSERGTGRLRQPQHF
>TRBV19|TRBJ1-1
CASSIPGRDTEAFF
>TRBV28|TRBJ2-1
CASSLRDEQFF
>TRBV10-1|TRBJ2-7
CASSGASSEEQYF
>TRBV7-3|TRBJ2-5
CASSASGQGAMETQYF
>TRBV7-4|TRBJ1-1
CASSLLMEGTTEAFF
>TRBV19|TRBJ1-1
CASSRGGASTEAFF
>TRBV30|TRBJ1-1
CAWAPGGRGRQAFF
>TRBV29-1|TRBJ2-7
CSVVGIEQYF
>TRBV10-2|TRBJ1-5
CASSHSNQPQHF
>TRBV6-5|TRBJ1-1
CASSWTTGGEAFF
>TRBV6-6|TRBJ2-3
CASSQITDTQYF
>TRBV12-3/TRBV12-4|TRBJ2-7
CASSGGKEQYF
>TRBV10-3|TRBJ2-2
CAIASGTVNTGELFF
>TRBV7-3|TRBJ2-2
CASSSVAGRHGGELFF
>TRBV27|TRBJ1-1
CASIGTGASSEAFF
>TRBV2|TRBJ2-5
CASSERDYQETQYF
>TRBV19|TRBJ1-5
CASRWTGDRSNQPQHF
>TRBV15|TRBJ1-5
CATSRVRGSNQPQHF
>TRBV30|TRBJ1-5
CAWATGFNQPQHF
>TRBV10-3|TRBJ1-1
CAIRGGANTEAFF
>TRBV20-1|TRBJ2-3
CSATRGGAQYF
>TRBV20-1|TRBJ2-1
CSASYSGRSLDEQFF
>TRBV7-8|TRBJ2-3
CASSQGEGTDTQYF
>TRBV10-1|TRBJ2-1
CASSESGLNEQFF
>TRBV19|TRBJ2-7
CASSIVAGTYEQYF
>TRBV12-5|TRBJ1-1
CASGSRTNPLLNTEAFF
>TRBV27|TRBJ1-1
CASSPLQGWNTEAFF
>TRBV6-2/TRBV6-3|TRBJ2-3
CASSMDRVADTQYF
>TRBV9|TRBJ1-2
CASSAPGRGSYGYTF
>TRBV29-1|TRBJ1-4
CSAEGEPNEKLFF
>TRBV12-5|TRBJ2-7
CASGLVDRGSFYEQYF
>TRBV7-8|TRBJ1-1
CASSFPGSMNTEAFF